This TCR beta chain was documented in a study of technical replicates of blood from several donors. The method was immunoSEQ multiplex PCR; TCRdb's version includes in-frame clones alone and lacks a portion of them. The table has around 70,000 clones, approximately 96% seen once. CDR3 size: 15 residues. V was trimmed by 0 bases and J by 7 bases, leaving 13 bases between them. CDR1 and CDR2 (germline): LNHDA, SQIVND (reference sequence). The gene calls are TRBV19 and TRBJ1-5, with a weak D call TRBD1 (5 bases). Material for sequencing was T cells isolated from PBMCs. The TCR originated in a human donor in good health. The CDR3 DNA is TGTGCCAGTAGTATAGATGGGGGGGTAGGCCAGCCCCAGCATTTT. It specifies CASSIDGGVGQPQHF.